Listed here is a single TCR beta chain. Antigen unknown. This sample stems from a study of cytomegalovirus exposure and HLA in healthy donors. Broader study findings: No immune exposure information besides CMV serostatus was available. According to the study, roughly 180 TCR beta chains were cytomegalovirus-associated.

The PCR was carried out with 60 Vbeta primers and 13 Jbeta primers. TCRdb keeps only in-frame clones here, not all; method: immunoSEQ multiplex PCR. The profile shows around 130,000 clones, approximately 8.7% of them singletons. The sample comprised PBMCs. This sequence was found in a man between 40 and 49 years old in good health and CMV-seronegative.

The CDR3 spells CASSEGRLAGQETQYF. CDR3 in DNA: TGTGCCAGCAGTGAAGGGAGACTAGCGGGCCAAGAGACCCAGTACTTC. This chain uses TRBV2 with TRBJ2-5, with TRBD2 identical over 10 bases. Germline V gene data show CDR1 as SNHLY and CDR2 as FYNNEI. V trimming: 1 base; J trimming: 1 base; junction bases outside the gene matches: 3. The CDR3 has 16 amino acids.